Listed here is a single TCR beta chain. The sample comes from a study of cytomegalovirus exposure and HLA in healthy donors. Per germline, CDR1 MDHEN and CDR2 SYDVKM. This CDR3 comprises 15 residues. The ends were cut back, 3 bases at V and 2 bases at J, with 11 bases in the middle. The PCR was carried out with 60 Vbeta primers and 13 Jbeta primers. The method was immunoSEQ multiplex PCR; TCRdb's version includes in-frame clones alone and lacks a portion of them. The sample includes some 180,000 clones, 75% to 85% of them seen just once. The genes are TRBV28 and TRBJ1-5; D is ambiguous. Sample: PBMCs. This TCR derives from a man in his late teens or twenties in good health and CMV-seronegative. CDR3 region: CASSLRAPGNQPQHF. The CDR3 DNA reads TGTGCCAGCAGTTTGAGGGCCCCGGGCAATCAGCCCCAGCATTTT.